This TCR beta chain was retrieved from a study of PD-1 blockade in mismatch repair-deficient tumors. Study details: Patients had about eleven mismatch repair-deficient cancer types and were previously treated and progressing.

Assay: immunoSEQ multiplex PCR; the TCRdb copy retains only in-frame clones and omits some. The repertoire consists of over 100,000 clones, with roughly 80% occurring once and the leading ten covering 4.5% to 5.5%. V lost 7 bases and J lost 2, with 21 bases in between. The CDR3 has 17 amino acids. Germline values: CDR1 SGHVS, CDR2 FQNEAQ. This clone was seen a few times. The material was peripheral blood, obtained more than 58 weeks after starting pembrolizumab. The chain employs TRBV7-8 and TRBJ2-1, with D possibly TRBD1 on 6 matching bases. This TCR derives from an adult with mismatch repair-deficient cancer. The CDR3 DNA reads as TGTGCCAGCACCCGGAGCGATGACAGGTCCCCCTACAATGAGCAGTTCTTC. This codes for CASTRSDDRSPYNEQFF.